A selection of T cell receptor beta chains follows, all from one sample in a study of blood T cell repertoires in COVID-19. Clones were sequenced by immunoSEQ multiplex PCR, and TCRdb holds only the in-frame ones, with some missing. Among about 170,000 clones listed, about 79% were seen once. What was sequenced was PBMCs or T cells enriched from blood (not recorded which). The origin of the receptors is a man aged 45-65 years who had recovered from COVID-19. Both conserved end residues are part of each CDR3. The order of the fields is V gene, J gene, clone size, CDR3 length, D gene, CDR3 DNA, CDR3 protein. D genes are given only for firm matches. A row's size may be missing; if present it is once, few, many or a size class.

>TRBV9|TRBJ2-7|NA|15|NA
TGTGCCAGCAGCCCTCGGACAGGGCGGGGGTACGAGCAGTACTTC
CASSPRTGRGYEQYF
>TRBV11-3|TRBJ2-1|NA|17|TRBD2
TGTGCCAGCAGCTTTGCTGGGACTAGCGGGGTCTACAATGAGCAGTTCTTC
CASSFAGTSGVYNEQFF
>TRBV28|TRBJ1-2|NA|13|NA
TGTGCCAGCAGTACTACAGGGTTTCCTGGCTACACCTTC
CASSTTGFPGYTF
>TRBV29-1|TRBJ2-5|NA|12|NA
TGCAGCGTACAGTTGCAATCGGAGACCCAGTACTTC
CSVQLQSETQYF
>TRBV30|TRBJ1-1|few|15|TRBD1
TGTGCCTGGAGTGTAGGGTGGACAGGGAACACTGAAGCTTTCTTT
CAWSVGWTGNTEAFF
>TRBV18|TRBJ1-6|NA|15|NA
TGTGCCAGCTCACCAATGACTAGTCTTGATTCACCCCTCCACTTT
CASSPMTSLDSPLHF
>TRBV11-1|TRBJ2-7|NA|14|TRBD1
TGTGCCAGCAGCTTTGACAGGGGGGTCTACGAGCAGTACTTC
CASSFDRGVYEQYF
>TRBV28|TRBJ2-5|medium-sized|16|NA
TGTGCCAGCAGTTTATCGCAGGGTCCGATGTGGGAGACCCAGTACTTC
CASSLSQGPMWETQYF
>TRBV11-3|TRBJ2-7|NA|10|NA
TGTGCCAGCAGCCTCTACGAGCAGTACTTC
CASSLYEQYF
>TRBV5-1|TRBJ1-5|NA|14|TRBD1
TGCGCCAGCAGCTACGGGACAGGGGGACAGCCCCAGCATTTT
CASSYGTGGQPQHF
>TRBV10-3|TRBJ1-1|NA|13|NA
TGTGCCATCTCCAGAAACAGGGACACTGAAGCTTTCTTT
CAISRNRDTEAFF
>TRBV6-5|TRBJ1-1|once|15|TRBD1
TGTGCCAGCAGTTATCGGACAGGGGTGTGGACTGAAGCTTTCTTT
CASSYRTGVWTEAFF
>TRBV24-1|TRBJ1-1|NA|14|TRBD1
TGTGCCACCCAAACAGGGGGCGCGGGGACTGAAGCTTTCTTT
CATQTGGAGTEAFF
>TRBV6-5|TRBJ1-1|NA|14|TRBD1
TGTGCCAGCAGACCCGGACAGGGAAACACTGAAGCTTTCTTT
CASRPGQGNTEAFF
>TRBV25-1|TRBJ1-1|NA|14|NA
TGTGCCAGCAGTGCGTATTTAGCGGACACTGAAGCTTTCTTT
CASSAYLADTEAFF
>TRBV6-5|TRBJ1-1|once|11|NA
TGTGCCAGTCTCAGGGGTTTTGAAGCTTTCTTT
CASLRGFEAFF
>TRBV4-1|TRBJ2-3|NA|13|NA
TGCGCCAGCAGCCAACAGGGAACAGATACGCAGTATTTT
CASSQQGTDTQYF
>TRBV10-3|TRBJ1-2|NA|17|TRBD1
TGTGCCATCAGTGACATCGAAAGGGGGCGGACAGGCTATGGCTACACCTTC
CAISDIERGRTGYGYTF
>TRBV19|TRBJ2-7|many|13|NA
TGTGCCAGTAGTCTCGACAGTACCTACGAGCAGTACTTC
CASSLDSTYEQYF
>TRBV11-1|TRBJ2-7|NA|16|TRBD1
TGTGCCAGCAGCCGTATACCGGGACAGGGGGCCTACGAGCAGTACTTC
CASSRIPGQGAYEQYF
>TRBV7-9|TRBJ1-2|NA|16|NA
TGTGCCAGCAGCTTAAGGAACAGGGATACTATCTATGGCTACACCTTC
CASSLRNRDTIYGYTF
>TRBV5-1|TRBJ2-7|once|15|TRBD1
TGCGCCAGCAGCGCGGGACAGGGGGCGCACTACGAGCAGTACTTC
CASSAGQGAHYEQYF
>TRBV28|TRBJ2-1|once|14|NA
TGTGCCAGCAGTTTTCGACGGAGGGACAATGAGCAGTTCTTC
CASSFRRRDNEQFF
>TRBV21-1|TRBJ1-4|NA|18|NA
TGTGCCAGCAGCAAAGCGCACAAAGAAGGAAATTGGAGAGAAAAACTGTTTTTT
CASSKAHKEGNWREKLFF
>TRBV2|TRBJ2-7|few|13|TRBD2
TGTGCCAGCAGTCGGACTAGCGGTTACGAGCAGTACTTC
CASSRTSGYEQYF
>TRBV3-1/TRBV3-2|TRBJ2-7|NA|13|NA
TGTGCCAGCACCGGACATCCCTCCTACGAGCAGTACTTC
CASTGHPSYEQYF
>TRBV18|TRBJ1-4|few|13|NA
TGTGCCAGCTCACCACAGCCTAATGAAAAACTGTTTTTT
CASSPQPNEKLFF